This T cell receptor (beta chain) emerged from a study of response to subunit inactivated influenza vaccine. TCRdb recomputed calls from the RT-PCR reads with MiXCR, one row per CDR3 protein. Of around 500,000 distinct CDR3 sequences detected, about 10% appear once; the ten largest clones hold about 12%. This clonotype has a count of ten or more. Between the trimmed V and J ends, which lost 6 bases and 2 bases, there was a span of 17 bases. This CDR3 region has 16 residues. Per the germline V gene, CDR1 is SGHTA and CDR2 is FQGNSA. This clonotype was sampled from a man in his fifties who received an inactivated influenza vaccine. The V and J genes are TRBV7-2 and TRBJ2-1; maybe TRBD2 (6 bases). Source: PBMCs from blood, taken 35 to 45 days after vaccination. The CDR3 sequence is CASRITSAGAYNEQFF. The CDR3 nucleotides are TGTGCCAGCAGGATAACGTCAGCGGGCGCCTACAATGAGCAGTTCTTC.